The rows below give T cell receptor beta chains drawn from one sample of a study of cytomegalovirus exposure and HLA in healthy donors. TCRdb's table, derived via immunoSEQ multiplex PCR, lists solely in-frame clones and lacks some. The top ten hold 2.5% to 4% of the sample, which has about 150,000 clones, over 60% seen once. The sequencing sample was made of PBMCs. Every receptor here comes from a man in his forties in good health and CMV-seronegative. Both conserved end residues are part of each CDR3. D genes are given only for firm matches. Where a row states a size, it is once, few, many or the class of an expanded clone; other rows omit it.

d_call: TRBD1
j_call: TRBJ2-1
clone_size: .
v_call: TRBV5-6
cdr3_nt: TGTGCCAGCAGTAGACAGGGTATGCAGTTCTTC
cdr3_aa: CASSRQGMQFF

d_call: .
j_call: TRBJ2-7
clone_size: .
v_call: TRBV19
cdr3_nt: TGTGCCAGTAGTATAGGCGCCCGGGTGGAGCAGTACTTC
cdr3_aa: CASSIGARVEQYF

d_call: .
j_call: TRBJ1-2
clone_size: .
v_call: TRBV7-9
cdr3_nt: TGTTCCAGCAGCTTTAGCCGGGAAGGCTACACCTTC
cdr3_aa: CSSSFSREGYTF

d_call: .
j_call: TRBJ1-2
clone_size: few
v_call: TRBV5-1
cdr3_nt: TGCGCCAGCAGCGGTGACCTCGGGGGGTTCTATGGCTACACCTTC
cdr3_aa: CASSGDLGGFYGYTF

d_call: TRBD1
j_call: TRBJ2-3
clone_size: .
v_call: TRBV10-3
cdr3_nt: TGTGCCACCGAATTACAGGGGTTTCGTGCAGATACGCAGTATTTT
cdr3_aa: CATELQGFRADTQYF

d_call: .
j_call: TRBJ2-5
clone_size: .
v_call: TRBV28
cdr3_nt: TGTGCCAGCAGCGGGGGCCAAGAGACCCAGTACTTC
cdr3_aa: CASSGGQETQYF

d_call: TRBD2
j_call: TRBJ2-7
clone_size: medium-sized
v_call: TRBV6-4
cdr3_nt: TGTGCCAGCAGGGACCCCCACGAACTAGCGGGCTCTTACGAGCAGTACTTC
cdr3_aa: CASRDPHELAGSYEQYF

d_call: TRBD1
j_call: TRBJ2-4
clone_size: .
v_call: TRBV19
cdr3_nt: TGTGCCAGTAGTATAGATCAGGGGGCGCCTCGGAACATTCAGTACTTC
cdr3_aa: CASSIDQGAPRNIQYF

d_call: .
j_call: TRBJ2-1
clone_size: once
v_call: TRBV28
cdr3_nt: TGTGCCAGCAGTTTAACAGACCCCAGCAATGAGCAGTTCTTC
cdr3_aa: CASSLTDPSNEQFF

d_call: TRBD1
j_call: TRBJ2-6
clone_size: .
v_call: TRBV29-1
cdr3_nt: TGCAGCGTACAAACAGGGGTTGGGGCCAACGTCCTGACTTTC
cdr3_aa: CSVQTGVGANVLTF

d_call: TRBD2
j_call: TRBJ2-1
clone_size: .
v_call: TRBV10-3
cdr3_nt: TGTGCCATCGCCTCATCGACTAGCGGGGGACTCAATGAGCAGTTCTTC
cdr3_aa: CAIASSTSGGLNEQFF

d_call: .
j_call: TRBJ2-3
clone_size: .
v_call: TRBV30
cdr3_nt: TGTGCCCGGGGTTACACAGATACGCAGTATTTT
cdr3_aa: CARGYTDTQYF

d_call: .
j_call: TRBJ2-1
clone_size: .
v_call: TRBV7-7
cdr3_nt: TGTGCCAGCAGCTCACAGGGGGGGAATGAGCAGTTCTTC
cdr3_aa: CASSSQGGNEQFF

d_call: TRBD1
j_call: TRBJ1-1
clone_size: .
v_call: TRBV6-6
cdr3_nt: TGTGCCAGCAGCCAGTTGACAGGGGGTGCGACTGAAGCTTTCTTT
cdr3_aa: CASSQLTGGATEAFF

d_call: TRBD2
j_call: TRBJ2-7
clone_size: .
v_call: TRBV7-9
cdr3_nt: TGTGCCAGCAGCCCGTTGACTAGCGGGGGAAACTACGAGCAGTACTTC
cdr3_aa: CASSPLTSGGNYEQYF

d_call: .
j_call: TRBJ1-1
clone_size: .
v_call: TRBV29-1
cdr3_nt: TGCAGCGGCTACGGGATAGGGAGCACTGAAGCTTTCTTT
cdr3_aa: CSGYGIGSTEAFF

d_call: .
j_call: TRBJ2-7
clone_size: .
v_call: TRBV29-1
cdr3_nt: TGCAGCGTTGAAGCAGCGGACCGCTCCTACGAGCAGTACTTC
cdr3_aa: CSVEAADRSYEQYF

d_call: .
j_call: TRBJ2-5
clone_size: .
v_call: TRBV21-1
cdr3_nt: TGTGCCAGCAGCACCTCCCGGGGTAGATTAGAGACCCAGTACTTC
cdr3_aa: CASSTSRGRLETQYF

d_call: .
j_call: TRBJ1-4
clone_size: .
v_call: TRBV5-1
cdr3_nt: TGCGCCAGCAGCTTGGGGCCAGGTCTTAATGAAAAACTGTTTTTT
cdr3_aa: CASSLGPGLNEKLFF

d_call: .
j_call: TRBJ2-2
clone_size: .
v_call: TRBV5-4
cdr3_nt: TGTGCCAGCAGCCGTGGGACACGGAACACCGGGGAGCTGTTTTTT
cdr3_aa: CASSRGTRNTGELFF

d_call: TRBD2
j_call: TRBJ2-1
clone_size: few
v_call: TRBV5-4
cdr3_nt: TGTGCCAGCAGCTCAACTAGCGGGGGGTACAATGAGCAGTTCTTC
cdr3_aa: CASSSTSGGYNEQFF

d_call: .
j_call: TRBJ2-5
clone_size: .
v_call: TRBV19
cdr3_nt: TGTGCCAGTACCAGTATAGAGAGGGGGGGCCAAGAGACCCAGTACTTC
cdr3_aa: CASTSIERGGQETQYF

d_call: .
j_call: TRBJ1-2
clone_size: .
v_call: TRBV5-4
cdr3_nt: TGTGCCAGCAGCTCGGGAGGGGGACTTAACTATGGCTACACCTTC
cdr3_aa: CASSSGGGLNYGYTF

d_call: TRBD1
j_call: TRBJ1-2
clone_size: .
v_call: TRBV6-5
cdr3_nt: TGTGCCAGCAGTTACGGGGGGACAGGTAGAGGCTACACCTTC
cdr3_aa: CASSYGGTGRGYTF

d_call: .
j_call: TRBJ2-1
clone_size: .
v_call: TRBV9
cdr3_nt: TGTGCCAGCAGCCCCGGGACTTCCAGCTCCTACAATGAGCAGTTCTTC
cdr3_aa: CASSPGTSSSYNEQFF

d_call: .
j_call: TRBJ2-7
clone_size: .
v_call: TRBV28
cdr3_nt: TGTGCCAGCAGTTTGCCCGGAGCCTACGAGCAGTACTTC
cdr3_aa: CASSLPGAYEQYF

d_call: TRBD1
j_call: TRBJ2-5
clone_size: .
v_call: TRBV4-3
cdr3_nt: TGCGCCAGCAGCCAGACAGGGGACGTATGGGAGACCCAGTACTTC
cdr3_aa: CASSQTGDVWETQYF

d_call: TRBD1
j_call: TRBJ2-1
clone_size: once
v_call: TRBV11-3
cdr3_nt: TGTGCCAGCAGCTCCAACACCGGGACAGGGGAGCAGTTCTTC
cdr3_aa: CASSSNTGTGEQFF

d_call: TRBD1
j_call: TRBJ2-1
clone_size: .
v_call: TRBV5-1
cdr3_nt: TGCGCCAGCAGCATCCGGACAGGGGGCTACAATGAGCAGTTCTTC
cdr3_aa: CASSIRTGGYNEQFF

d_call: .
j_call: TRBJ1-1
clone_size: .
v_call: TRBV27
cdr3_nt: TGTGCCAGCAGTCCCAGCCCGCAGGGGAACACTGAAGCTTTCTTT
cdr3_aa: CASSPSPQGNTEAFF

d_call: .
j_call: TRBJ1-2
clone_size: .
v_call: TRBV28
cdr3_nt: TGTGCCAGCAGTGACAGGAACTATGGCTACACCTTC
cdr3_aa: CASSDRNYGYTF

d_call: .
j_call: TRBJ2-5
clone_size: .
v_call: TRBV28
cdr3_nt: TGTGCCAGCAGTTTATTCGGCGGTGAGACCCAGTACTTC
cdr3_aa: CASSLFGGETQYF

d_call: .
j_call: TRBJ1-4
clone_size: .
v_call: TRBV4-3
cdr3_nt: TGCGCCAGCAGCCAAGCCCCGGAGGAAAAACTGTTTTTT
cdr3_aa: CASSQAPEEKLFF

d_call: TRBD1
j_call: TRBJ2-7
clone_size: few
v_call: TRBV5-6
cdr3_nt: TGTGCCAGCAGCTTGTCTGGACAGGGGGCGGAAGAGCAGTACTTC
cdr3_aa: CASSLSGQGAEEQYF

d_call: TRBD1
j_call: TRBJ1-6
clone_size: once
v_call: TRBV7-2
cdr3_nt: TGTGCCAGCAGCCCTAGACAGGGTAATTCACCCCTCCACTTT
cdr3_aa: CASSPRQGNSPLHF

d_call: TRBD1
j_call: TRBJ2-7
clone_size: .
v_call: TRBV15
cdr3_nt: TGTGCCACCAGCCTGGGACAGGGGCTCTACGAGCAGTACTTC
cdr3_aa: CATSLGQGLYEQYF

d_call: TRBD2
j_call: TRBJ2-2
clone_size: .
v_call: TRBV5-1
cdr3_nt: TGCGCCAGCAGCTTGGCGGGTTCGGGAGGTTTAACCGGGGAGCTGTTTTTT
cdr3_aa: CASSLAGSGGLTGELFF

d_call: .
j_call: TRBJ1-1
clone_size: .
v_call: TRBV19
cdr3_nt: TGTGCCAGTGAGTCAGGGTCGGGGGCTGAAGCTTTCTTT
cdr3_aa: CASESGSGAEAFF

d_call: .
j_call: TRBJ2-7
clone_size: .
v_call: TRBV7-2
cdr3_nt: TGTGCCAGCAGCTTAGATCAGGGGAGCTACGAGCAGTACTTC
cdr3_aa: CASSLDQGSYEQYF

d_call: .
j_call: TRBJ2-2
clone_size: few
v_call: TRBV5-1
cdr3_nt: TGCGCCACCCGGGCCCAGGGATCGAACACCGGGGAGCTGTTTTTT
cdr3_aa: CATRAQGSNTGELFF

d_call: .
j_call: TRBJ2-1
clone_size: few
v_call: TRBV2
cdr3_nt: TGTGCCAGCCTCCTCGGGGGTGCGACCTACAATGAGCAGTTCTTC
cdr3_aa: CASLLGGATYNEQFF

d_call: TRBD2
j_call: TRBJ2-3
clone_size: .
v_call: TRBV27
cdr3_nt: TGTGCCAGCAGTTTGCGGACTAGCGGGAGTGATACGCAGTATTTT
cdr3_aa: CASSLRTSGSDTQYF

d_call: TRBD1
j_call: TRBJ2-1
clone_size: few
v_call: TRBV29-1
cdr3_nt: TGCAGCGTGGACAGGGGCCTCTCTAGCTCCTACAATGAGCAGTTCTTC
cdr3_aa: CSVDRGLSSSYNEQFF

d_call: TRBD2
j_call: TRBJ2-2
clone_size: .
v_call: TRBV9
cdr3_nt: TGTGCCAGCAGCGTGTCTAGCGGGACGGGCGGGGAGCTGTTTTTT
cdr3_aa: CASSVSSGTGGELFF

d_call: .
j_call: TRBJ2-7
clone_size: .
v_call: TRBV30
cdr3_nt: TGTGCCTGGAGTCTCCAAGGGGGGGCCCCCTACGAGCAGTACTTC
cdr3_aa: CAWSLQGGAPYEQYF

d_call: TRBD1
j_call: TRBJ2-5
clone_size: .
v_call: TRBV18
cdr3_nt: TGTGCCAGCACTCACGTATTACAGGGGGACGAGACCCAGTACTTC
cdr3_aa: CASTHVLQGDETQYF

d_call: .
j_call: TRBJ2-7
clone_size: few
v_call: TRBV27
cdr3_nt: TGTGCCAGCAGTCGTTCGTGGACAGAAATCTACGAGCAGTACTTC
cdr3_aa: CASSRSWTEIYEQYF

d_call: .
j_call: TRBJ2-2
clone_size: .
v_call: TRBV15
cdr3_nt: TGTGCCACCAGCAGAGAAGGAGACACCGGGGAGCTGTTTTTT
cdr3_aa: CATSREGDTGELFF

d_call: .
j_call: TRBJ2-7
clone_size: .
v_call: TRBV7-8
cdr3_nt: TGTGCCAGCAGCCCCCGCCTATACAGCTCCTACGAGCAGTACTTC
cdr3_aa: CASSPRLYSSYEQYF

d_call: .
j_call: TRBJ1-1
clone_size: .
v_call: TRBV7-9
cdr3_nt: TGTGCCAGCAGCCCGCTTATTGGAGACAGGGAAGCTTTCTTT
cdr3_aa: CASSPLIGDREAFF

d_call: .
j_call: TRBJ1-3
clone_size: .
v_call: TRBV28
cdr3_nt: TGTGCCAGCAGTTCATACACCGGACAGAAAGTAGGAAACACCATATATTTT
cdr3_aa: CASSSYTGQKVGNTIYF

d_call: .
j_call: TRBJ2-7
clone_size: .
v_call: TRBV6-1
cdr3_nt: TGTGCCAGCACCTTCGGGTCCACCTACGAGCAGTACTTC
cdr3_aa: CASTFGSTYEQYF